This T cell receptor beta chain was sequenced in a study of identical twins. TCRdb analysed the 5' RACE reads with MiXCR anew, one entry per CDR3 protein. The sample shows 250,000 to 300,000 distinct CDR3 sequences, less than 9.5% of them seen only once. The table lists this clonotype with a few counts. Antigen: not known. The CDR3 sequence is 16 residues long. Germline CDR1 SGHVS, CDR2 FNYEAQ. V lost 0 bases and J lost 5; bases outside the gene matches: 8. Findings of the study overall: Weaker excess twin sharing was observed in beta out-of-frame sequences. For zero-insertion analyses, partial confounding could come from invariant MAIT and iNKT cells. For monozygotic twins, models underestimated out-of-frame TCR alpha sharing.

This sample also belongs to another study, concerning yellow fever vaccine responses in identical twins. That publication notes: Reports say the vaccine T cell response in twins looked partly convergent and partly personalized.

Sequencing input: CD8+ T cells sorted from blood. This receptor was identified in a woman younger than 30 in good health. The chain combines TRBV7-6 with TRBJ2-5; 8 bases align to TRBD1. Written as DNA, the CDR3 is TGTGCCAGCAGCTTAGCGATTTTTCGGACAGGGGAGACCCAGTACTTC. This sequence encodes CASSLAIFRTGETQYF.